A selection of T cell receptor beta chains follows, all from one sample in a study of OX40 agonist ivuxolimab in advanced cancers. Clones were sequenced by immunoSEQ multiplex PCR, and TCRdb holds only the in-frame ones, with some missing. The sample lists about 46,000 clones, roughly 91% occurring once. Sequencing used CD4+ or CD8+ T cells sorted from blood, obtained in a trial of the OX40 agonist ivuxolimab. The receptors were gathered from an adult with an advanced solid tumor such as melanoma, head and neck, liver or kidney cancer. Both conserved end residues are trimmed from each CDR3.

CDR3	V
ASSSSGASMAEAF	TRBV13
ASSLRFRAGYLDEQF	TRBV27
ASSLQGNEQF	TRBV7-6
ASSSTTNTEAF	TRBV7-8
ASSQVVPGQGLPTEAF	TRBV4-2
ASSPRGGEEVYEQY	TRBV5-1
ASGGSPYTEAF	TRBV4-3
ASSLIRGALNEQF	TRBV11-3
ATSRDRGNYGYT	TRBV15
ASNSGGIQETQY	TRBV7-2
ASSYPVSREQF	TRBV6-6
ASTPLGQGTYEQY	TRBV28
ASSLGTSGQPQH	TRBV7-9
ASRGGGAGNEQF	TRBV27
ASSLGQGREQY	TRBV14
ASSLGTGELF	TRBV27
ASSQEGSVYNEQF	TRBV5-1
ASSSQPRQALTDTQY	TRBV7-3
ASGPSLNTEAF	TRBV19
ASSFTPGQADGYT	TRBV28